This T cell receptor beta chain was sequenced during a study of cytomegalovirus exposure and HLA in healthy donors. Study-wide background: Unique TCR beta sequences numbering about 100 million came from 150 million to 200 million T cells in an earlier analysis.

Germline loops: CDR1 LNHDA, CDR2 SQIVND (reference sequence). V lost 7 bases, J lost 7 bases, and 17 bases lay in between. There are 14 residues in the CDR3. Points from the study as a whole: The majority of TCR sequences were rare, yet some public TCRs appeared in many donors.

This clone was observed a handful of times. Antigen unknown. With 60 Vbeta and 13 Jbeta primers, the PCR was carried out. Sequencing used immunoSEQ multiplex PCR; TCRdb keeps in-frame clones, though not all of them. The top ten clones hold 2.5% to 3% of a sample with 150,000 to 180,000 clones, approximately 75% of them seen once. The chain carries TRBV19 and TRBJ2-1; maybe TRBD2 (5 bases). The clonotype was recovered from a man aged 18 to 30 in good health and CMV-seronegative. Source material: PBMCs. In DNA, the CDR3 is TGTGCCAGTATCGGAGGACCCGCTATTAATGAGCAGTTCTTC. Its protein product is CASIGGPAINEQFF.